The 24 T cell receptor beta chains reported below all come from one sample, sequenced in a study of graft-versus-host responses after intestinal transplantation. Libraries were prepared by immunoSEQ multiplex PCR; TCRdb keeps only in-frame clonotypes and omits some of them. There are 90,000 to 120,000 clones in the sample; about nine tenths occur only once, and around 0.73% lies in the top ten. No antigen is known for these receptors. Specimen: unstimulated CD4+ T cells sorted from spleen or lymph node cells, collected before transplant. The receptors derive from a human donor who was the organ donor for an intestinal transplant.

The chain carries TRBV11-3 and TRBJ2-1; tentative D call: TRBD1 (5 bases). The germline gives CDR1 SGHNT, CDR2 YENEEA. The CDR3 runs 18 residues. The V end was cut by 1 base, the J end by 0 bases, with 16 bases between. The CDR3 coding sequence is TGTGCCAGCAGCTTAGGACACGCTACAGGAAGCTCCTACAATGAGCAGTTCTTC. It codes for CASSLGHATGSSYNEQFF.

In this sample, this clone turned up a few times. This chain uses TRBV6-1 with TRBJ2-1; 10 bases map to TRBD2. The length of the CDR3 is 16 residues. Unmatched junction bases numbered 8, after V lost 2 bases and J lost 7 bases. Germline values: CDR1 MNHNS, CDR2 SASEGT. CDR3 bases: TGTGCCAGCAGTGAAAGGGCAGCGGGGGGGAGGAATGAGCAGTTCTTC. Protein product: CASSERAAGGRNEQFF.

The chain employs TRBV5-6 and TRBJ2-2; 7 nucleotides match TRBD1. After removal of 2 bases from V and 4 bases from J, the junction contained 8 bases not matched to a gene. The germline CDR1 and CDR2 sequences are SGHDT and YYEEEE. The CDR3 covers 16 residues. The CDR3 DNA reads as TGTGCCAGCAGCTTAGGCCGACAGGGTGGCACCGGGGAGCTGTTTTTT. Translation: CASSLGRQGGTGELFF.

This chain uses TRBV19 with TRBJ2-2; the match to TRBD1 covers 9 bases. The junction had 11 bases not matched to a gene; V was cut back by 11 bases and J by 1 base. CDR1 LNHDA and CDR2 SQIVND come from the germline V gene (reference sequence). The CDR3 covers 16 residues. The CDR3 coding sequence is TGTGCCGTCCGCCGGGACAGGGTCGGGAACACCGGGGAGCTGTTTTTT. Translating it yields CAVRRDRVGNTGELFF.

The chain is built from TRBV20-1 and TRBJ1-2; no clear D gene. This CDR3 is built from 11 residues. Germline V gene lookup returns CDR1 DFQATT and CDR2 SNEGSKA (reference sequence). V was shortened by 7 bases and J by 6 bases, with 12 bases between the two germline ends. The chain's CDR3 is CSVPSLNGYTF. CDR3 sequence (DNA): TGCAGTGTCCCGAGTTTAAATGGCTACACCTTC.

As concerns this clone: At one of its ends the junction is not consistent with the germline gene, which may arise from a read error. For the CDR3, the DNA is TGTGCCAGCTCCCGGGGGGCAGATAGCAATCAGCCCCAGCATTTT. It encodes CASSRGADSNQPQHF. The chain combines TRBV5-1 with TRBJ1-5, with a weak D call TRBD1 (6 bases). Per the germline V gene, CDR1 is SGHRS and CDR2 is YFSETQ. This CDR3 comprises 15 residues. Full variable domain (remainder filled in from reference TRBV5-1 and TRBJ1-5): KAGVTQTPRYLIKTRGQQVTLSCSPISGHRSVSWYQQTPGQGLQFLFEYFSETQRNKGNFPGRFSGRQFSNSRSEMNVSTLELGDSALYLCASSRGADSNQPQHFGDGTRLSIL.

The V and J genes are TRBV7-9 and TRBJ1-6; D unresolved. V gave up 7 bases and J gave up 0 bases, with 4 bases separating them. CDR3 size: 13 residues. CDR1 is SEHNR and CDR2 is FQNEAQ in the germline V gene (reference sequence). CDR3 sequence: CASKSSYNSPLHF. CDR3 DNA: TGTGCCAGCAAGAGCTCCTATAATTCACCCCTCCACTTT.

This clone is a singleton in its sample. The chain carries TRBV19 and TRBJ2-1; 10 bases align to TRBD2. Germline V CDR1 and CDR2: LNHDA, SQIVND (reference sequence). V lost 8 bases and J lost 7; bases outside the gene matches: 11. The CDR3 length is 15 residues. The CDR3 spells CASSPSGSRGNEQFF. The DNA for the CDR3 is TGTGCCAGTTCACCTAGCGGGAGTAGAGGAAATGAGCAGTTCTTC.

This chain uses TRBV11-1 with TRBJ1-1; TRBD1 aligns across 8 bases. V gave up 4 bases and J gave up 1 base; unmatched junction bases: 11. The CDR3 is made up of 17 amino acids. The germline V gene encodes CDR1 SGHAT and CDR2 FQDESV (reference sequence). The DNA of the CDR3 is TGTGCCAGCAGCTCAACCGGGACAGGAAGAAGGAACACTGAAGCTTTCTTT. It specifies CASSSTGTGRRNTEAFF.

The CDR3 region has the DNA TGTGCCAGCAGTTTACAGGGGCCCACTGAAGCTTTCTTT. Its translation: CASSLQGPTEAFF. J is TRBJ1-1 and V is TRBV28; a possible D gene is TRBD1 (6 bases). The germline V gene encodes CDR1 MDHEN and CDR2 SYDVKM. Trimming took off 2 bases at V and 4 bases at J, with 8 bases between the two ends. The CDR3 covers 13 residues.

In regard to this clone: In the same sample, other DNA sequences code for this CDR3. The V and J genes are TRBV6-1 and TRBJ2-5; tentatively, D is TRBD1 or TRBD2 (5 bases each). Germline V gene lookup returns CDR1 MNHNS and CDR2 SASEGT. CDR3 size: 13 residues. Between the trimmed V and J ends, which lost 2 bases and 4 bases, there was a span of 8 bases. The CDR3 reads CASSESGRETQYF. CDR3 DNA sequence: TGTGCCAGCAGTGAATCAGGGAGAGAGACCCAGTACTTC.

This chain links TRBV5-3 with TRBJ1-1; 7 bases match TRBD1. TRBV5-3 has ORF status, its function being uncertain. V gave up 4 bases and J gave up 6 bases; unmatched junction bases: 3. The CDR3 covers 12 residues. CDR3 sequence (DNA): TGTGCCAGAAGCAATACAGGGGCTGAAGCTTTCTTT. Amino acids: CARSNTGAEAFF.

A note on this clone: The same CDR3 is also encoded by other DNA sequences in this sample. This chain links TRBV7-3 with TRBJ2-3; no definite D call. The CDR3 loop spans 11 amino acids. CDR1 SGHTA and CDR2 FQGTGA come from the germline V gene. V gave up 4 bases and J gave up 3 bases, with 2 bases separating them. This chain's CDR3 is CASSSTDTQYF. CDR3 DNA: TGTGCCAGCAGCTCTACAGATACGCAGTATTTT. Full variable domain (rest looked up from reference TRBV7-3 and TRBJ2-3): GAGVSQTPSNKVTEKGKYVELRCDPISGHTALYWYRQSLGQGPEFLIYFQGTGAADDSGLPNDRFFAVRPEGSVSTLKIQRTERGDSAVYLCASSSTDTQYFGPGTRLTVL.

The chain recombines TRBV6-5 with TRBJ2-3; a possible D gene is TRBD1 (5 bases). The CDR3 has 15 residues. Trimming stripped 0 bases from V and 2 bases from J, with 9 bases between. The V gene's germline CDR1 is MNHEY and CDR2 SVGAGI. For the CDR3, the DNA is TGTGCCAGCAGTTACTCGGGGCGCCCCACAGATACGCAGTATTTT. Translating it yields CASSYSGRPTDTQYF.

The chain carries TRBV9 and TRBJ2-1; D unresolved. The CDR3 contains 16 residues. Deletions cut 4 bases from V and 1 base from J, with 15 bases between. CDR1 is SGDLS, CDR2 YYNGEE, per germline. CDR3 amino acids: CASSPGRGRSYNEQFF. The CDR3 coding sequence is TGTGCCAGCAGCCCAGGTCGAGGTAGATCCTACAATGAGCAGTTCTTC.

V gene TRBV18 combines with J gene TRBJ2-7; maybe TRBD2 (5 bases). CDR1 and CDR2 from the germline V gene are KGHSH and LQKENI. Trimming stripped 3 bases from V and 3 bases from J, with 15 bases between. This CDR3 is built from 15 residues. The CDR3 protein is CASSPNAAAGYEQYF. The CDR3 DNA reads as TGTGCCAGCTCACCTAACGCAGCGGCCGGCTACGAGCAGTACTTC.

This clone came up a few times. This sequence joins TRBV6-1 and TRBJ1-3, with TRBD1 as a possible D gene (5 bases). Germline V gene data show CDR1 as MNHNS and CDR2 as SASEGT. Trimming stripped 1 base from V and 4 bases from J, with 14 bases between. The CDR3 contains 16 residues. This CDR3 reads CASSEVPGTVGNTIYF. The CDR3 nucleotides read TGTGCCAGCAGTGAAGTCCCCGGGACGGTCGGAAACACCATATATTTT.

The chain carries TRBV27 and TRBJ2-2, with 9 bases identical to TRBD2. Trimming removed 6 bases from V and 0 bases from J; junction bases left unmatched: 5. The CDR3 loop spans 16 amino acids. From germline, CDR1 is MNHEY and CDR2 SMNVEV (reference sequence). CDR3 sequence reads: CASRGLANTNTGELFF. The CDR3, as DNA: TGTGCCAGCAGAGGACTAGCGAACACGAACACCGGGGAGCTGTTTTTT.

The J gene is TRBJ2-7, the V gene TRBV10-3, with D uncertain. Germline CDR1 ENHRY, CDR2 SYGVKD. The CDR3 loop spans 14 amino acids. V was clipped by 4 bases and J by 0 bases, with 10 bases between them. The CDR3 loop reads CAISALLSSYEQYF. The CDR3 nucleotides read TGTGCCATCAGTGCTCTCCTGAGCTCCTACGAGCAGTACTTC.

The rearrangement uses TRBV7-3 and TRBJ2-2; 10 bases are shared with TRBD2. The CDR3 contains 21 residues. Germline assignment: CDR1 SGHTA and CDR2 FQGTGA. V trimming: 10 bases; J trimming: 0 bases; junction bases outside the gene matches: 23. The chain's CDR3 is CATTRTQQAGLADSNTGELFF. In nucleotides, the CDR3 is TGTGCCACCACCCGGACCCAACAGGCAGGACTAGCGGACTCGAACACCGGGGAGCTGTTTTTT.

A note on this clone: This CDR3 is missing its conserved last phenylalanine or tryptophan, likely due to a read error. The gene calls are TRBV6-1 and TRBJ1-5, with TRBD1 identical over 8 bases. CDR1 is MNHNS, CDR2 SASEGT, per germline. CDR3 length equals 14 residues. V dropped 6 bases and J dropped 7; count of bases not matched to a gene: 8. This CDR3 is CASRTQGGEQPQHL. CDR3 coding DNA: TGTGCCAGCAGGACACAGGGGGGGGAACAGCCCCAGCATCTT.

This rearrangement joins TRBV7-9 to TRBJ2-2; D call uncertain. Trimming cost V 5 bases and J 1 base, with 8 bases left between them. CDR1 and CDR2 (germline): SEHNR, FQNEAQ (reference sequence). The CDR3 length is 14 residues. CDR3 residues: CASSQRWNTGELFF. Here the CDR3 DNA reads TGTGCCAGCAGCCAAAGATGGAACACCGGGGAGCTGTTTTTT. The variable domain in full, completed from reference TRBV7-9 and TRBJ2-2, reads DTGVSQNPRHKITKRGQNVTFRCDPISEHNRLYWYRQTLGQGPEFLTYFQNEAQLEKSRLLSDRFSAERPKGSFSTLEIQRTEQGDSAMYLCASSQRWNTGELFFGEGSRLTVL.

V gene TRBV6-1 combines with J gene TRBJ1-1; no clear D gene. This CDR3 is built from 13 residues. V was trimmed by 2 bases and J by 8 bases, leaving 12 bases between them. In germline, CDR1 is MNHNS, CDR2 SASEGT. The CDR3 DNA reads TGTGCCAGCAGTGAACGGGGTCTAGGGGAAGCTTTCTTT. It codes for CASSERGLGEAFF.

The chain has TRBV5-5 and TRBJ1-2, with D maybe TRBD1 (5 bases). Germline CDR1 reads SGHKS; CDR2 reads YYEKEE (reference sequence). There are 13 residues in the CDR3. V was cut by 2 bases and J by 7 bases, with 12 bases left in between. Here the CDR3 DNA reads TGTGCCAGCAGCTTTAGGGCAGGGACTGGCTACACCTTC. As protein: CASSFRAGTGYTF.